The clone carrying this T cell receptor beta chain was picked up one time. Its cognate antigen is unknown. The repertoire was sequenced with immunoSEQ multiplex PCR; TCRdb's copy has only in-frame clones and lacks some. The top ten hold 1% to 1.5% of the sample, which has about 330,000 clones, roughly 90% seen once. These data are taken from a study of cytomegalovirus exposure and HLA in healthy donors. Study-level information: The approximately 120 validation repertoires used the same platform as the roughly 610 first-cohort repertoires, a later analysis reported.

Study-level points and caveats: A few chains tied to CMV proved CMV antigen-specific in vitro. Rarity marked most TCR sequences, yet some public TCRs occurred in many donors. Researchers catalogued roughly 150 TCR beta chains as cytomegalovirus-associated.

Sequencing was performed on PBMCs. The receptor was derived from a woman in her 30s in good health and CMV-seropositive.

The CDR3 protein is CAISDGTNLGQYF. CDR3 DNA sequence: TGTGCCATCAGTGATGGGACCAACCTCGGGCAGTACTTC. The genes are TRBV10-3 and TRBJ2-7; D may match TRBD1 or TRBD2 (5 bases each). The V gene lost 3 bases and the J gene lost 9 bases, with 15 bases spanning the gap. CDR1 is ENHRY, CDR2 SYGVKD, per germline. The CDR3 consists of 13 residues.